One sample yielded the 11 T cell receptor beta chains listed below, sequenced in a study of T cell clonotyping in hematopoietic cell transplantation. Measured with immunoSEQ multiplex PCR; TCRdb has only the in-frame clones, and not every one. This table has tens of thousands of clones, around 94% appearing once. Sequencing input: peripheral blood mononuclear cells. Source of these receptors: a woman aged 50 to 65 in good health. Some clones in this sample may be carry-over from other donors' samples.

This sequence joins TRBV7-7 and TRBJ2-5; D perhaps matches TRBD2 (7 bases). CDR1 and CDR2 (germline): SSHAT, FNYEAQ (reference sequence). Trimming left V 3 bases short and J 5 bases short, with 19 bases between. CDR3 length equals 16 residues. CDR3 in DNA: TGTGCCAGCAGCTTTGGTAACGGGGGGCCGTCCGAGACCCAGTACTTC. Amino acids: CASSFGNGGPSETQYF.

This clone has only one observation. The J gene is TRBJ2-3, the V gene TRBV13, with 9 bases identical to TRBD2. The CDR3 is made up of 18 amino acids. The trim removed 0 bases at V and 4 bases at J, leaving 11 bases unmatched. Germline assignment: CDR1 PRHDT and CDR2 FYEKMQ (reference sequence). The CDR3 protein is CASSLGLASGEGPDTQYF. The CDR3 nucleotides are TGTGCCAGCAGCTTAGGATTGGCTAGCGGGGAAGGGCCAGATACGCAGTATTTT.

The genes are TRBV7-2 and TRBJ1-4, with a possible D match to TRBD1 (5 bases). The V end was cut by 1 base, the J end by 8 bases, with 8 bases between. Germline V gives CDR1 SGHTA, CDR2 FQGNSA. The CDR3 contains 13 residues. The CDR3, as DNA: TGTGCCAGCAGCTTAGGGGGGTTGGAAAAACTGTTTTTT. It translates to CASSLGGLEKLFF.

The chain couples TRBV13 to TRBJ1-2; D is unresolved. The CDR3 runs to 13 residues. Trimming pared 4 bases from V and 7 bases from J, leaving 13 bases between. Germline lookup yields CDR1 PRHDT and CDR2 FYEKMQ (reference sequence). This CDR3 is CASSSSEGFGYTF. CDR3 sequence (DNA): TGTGCCAGCAGCTCCTCCGAGGGATTTGGCTACACCTTC.

This chain uses TRBV28 with TRBJ1-2, with a weak D call TRBD1 (5 bases). V gave up 11 bases and J gave up 3 bases, with 19 bases separating them. CDR3 length: 14 amino acids. The germline V gene has CDR1 MDHEN and CDR2 SYDVKM. The chain's CDR3 is CAVQVGGRDYGYTF. For the CDR3, the DNA is TGTGCCGTCCAGGTCGGGGGTAGGGACTATGGCTACACCTTC.

The chain couples TRBV19 to TRBJ1-2, with 7 positions matching TRBD1. With V trimmed by 3 bases and J by 7 bases, 8 bases remained unmatched. CDR1 LNHDA and CDR2 SQIVND come from the germline V gene (reference sequence). This CDR3 spans 14 amino acids. The CDR3 is CASSMTDRVGGYTF. In DNA form, the CDR3 reads TGTGCCAGTAGTATGACCGACAGGGTAGGTGGCTACACCTTC.

The V and J genes are TRBV19 and TRBJ1-6, with D unresolved. The CDR3 sequence is 12 residues long. The germline V gene has CDR1 LNHDA and CDR2 SQIVND (reference sequence). The V and J ends lost 4 bases and 10 bases respectively, with 8 bases between them. CDR3 loop: CASSKMRSPLHF. CDR3 nucleotides: TGTGCCAGTAGTAAGATGAGATCACCCCTCCACTTT.

The chain combines TRBV6-5 with TRBJ2-1; perhaps D is TRBD1 or TRBD2 (5 bases each). V was pared by 4 bases and J by 12 bases, with 13 bases between. This CDR3 contains 12 residues. Germline CDR1 reads MNHEY; CDR2 reads SVGAGI. In nucleotides, the CDR3 is TGTGCCAGCAGTTCCGGGACCTCCTCGCAGTTCTTC. This sequence encodes CASSSGTSSQFF.

This chain joins TRBV9 and TRBJ1-3, with D possibly matching TRBD1 (6 bases). Per germline, CDR1 SGDLS and CDR2 YYNGEE. Deletions cut 3 bases from V and 0 bases from J, with 7 bases between. The length of the CDR3 is 14 residues. The chain's CDR3 is CASSGGGSGNTIYF. CDR3 nucleotide sequence: TGTGCCAGCAGCGGAGGGGGCTCTGGAAACACCATATATTTT.

This chain joins TRBV28 and TRBJ1-5, with 8 bases aligning to TRBD1. V dropped 7 bases and J dropped 7; count of bases not matched to a gene: 15. Germline V lookup: CDR1 MDHEN, CDR2 SYDVKM. The CDR3 covers 16 residues. The CDR3 loop reads CASTPPAGGAWQPQHF. The CDR3 region has the DNA TGTGCCAGCACCCCCCCTGCAGGGGGCGCCTGGCAGCCCCAGCATTTT.

J is TRBJ2-5 and V is TRBV11-3; no clear D. The CDR3 covers 14 residues. V lost 4 bases and J 4 bases, leaving 13 bases between the germline ends. Per the germline V gene, CDR1 is SGHNT and CDR2 is YENEEA. Written as DNA, the CDR3 is TGTGCCAGCAGCTCAAGCCCCGGAGCAGAGACCCAGTACTTC. Its translation: CASSSSPGAETQYF.